This passage covers 20 T cell receptor beta chains from one sample sequenced in a study of cytomegalovirus exposure and HLA in healthy donors. 13 Jbeta primers and 60 Vbeta primers were used for the PCR. TCRdb keeps only in-frame clones here, not all; method: immunoSEQ multiplex PCR. This repertoire shows tens of thousands of clones, roughly four fifths found once; its top ten account for around 1.8%. The source material was PBMCs. These receptor sequences come from a woman in her twenties or thirties in good health and CMV-seronegative.

V gene TRBV7-6 combines with J gene TRBJ1-5, with TRBD1 as a possible D gene (5 bases). Germline V gene lookup returns CDR1 SGHVS and CDR2 FNYEAQ. Trimming took off 4 bases at V and 2 bases at J, with 21 bases between the two ends. CDR3 length: 18 amino acids. Here the CDR3 DNA reads TGTGCCAGCAGCTCTCTACCCCCGTCGCCGACAGGCAATCAGCCCCAGCATTTT. Translating it yields CASSSLPPSPTGNQPQHF. Based on the CDR3 plus reference TRBV7-6 and TRBJ1-5, the full variable domain is GAGVSQSPRYKVTKRGQDVALRCDPISGHVSLYWYRQALGQGPEFLTYFNYEAQQDKSGLPNDRFSAERPEGSISTLTIQRTEQRDSAMYRCASSSLPPSPTGNQPQHFGDGTRLSIL.

The table lists this clone with a count of one. The CDR3 region has the DNA TGCGCCAGCAGCCGCGGGACTAGCGGGATCTACGAGCAGTACTTC. Protein: CASSRGTSGIYEQYF. The chain joins TRBV4-3 to TRBJ2-7, with 13 bases matching TRBD2. V trimming: 4 bases; J trimming: 3 bases; junction bases outside the gene matches: 3. From germline, CDR1 is LGHNA and CDR2 YSLEER. This CDR3 comprises 15 residues.

The chain links TRBV27 to TRBJ2-7, with 11 nucleotides matching TRBD2. The V gene end was trimmed by 3 bases and the J gene end by 3 bases; junction bases not matched to a gene: 1. CDR1 MNHEY and CDR2 SMNVEV come from the germline V gene (reference sequence). This CDR3 contains 14 residues. This chain's CDR3 is CASSFGLAGYEQYF. CDR3 in DNA: TGTGCCAGCAGTTTCGGACTAGCGGGCTACGAGCAGTACTTC.

The chain employs TRBV18 and TRBJ2-7, with a weak D call TRBD1 (5 bases). CDR3 size: 16 residues. CDR1 is KGHSH and CDR2 is LQKENI in the germline V gene. Trimming took off 2 bases at V and 3 bases at J, with 17 bases between the two ends. CDR3 amino acids: CASSPILGQGNYEQYF. The CDR3, as DNA: TGTGCCAGCTCACCAATCTTGGGGCAGGGCAACTACGAGCAGTACTTC.

This chain links TRBV19 with TRBJ1-1; D is unresolved. Germline assignment: CDR1 LNHDA and CDR2 SQIVND (reference sequence). The V gene lost 2 bases and the J gene lost 6 bases, with 13 bases spanning the gap. This CDR3 has 14 amino acids. DNA for the CDR3: TGTGCCAGTAGTATACGGAGCGAGGGCCCTGAAGCTTTCTTT. Its protein is CASSIRSEGPEAFF.

As DNA, the CDR3 is TGCAGCGTTTTGCTAACCCCACGCTCTGGGGCCAACGTCCTGACTTTC. Translated: CSVLLTPRSGANVLTF. This sequence joins TRBV29-1 and TRBJ2-6; D is unresolved. Germline CDR1 reads SQVTM; CDR2 reads ANQGSEA. The CDR3 is 16 amino acids. Trimming left V 5 bases short and J 0 bases short, with 14 bases between.

This clone was detected only once. The rearrangement joins TRBV18 to TRBJ2-1, with 11 bases that match TRBD2. The V segment lost 2 bases and the J segment 6 bases; nucleotides outside the gene matches: 6. The germline V gene encodes CDR1 KGHSH and CDR2 LQKENI. The CDR3 loop spans 16 amino acids. This chain's CDR3 is CASSPLILAGGNEQFF. The CDR3 region has the DNA TGTGCCAGCTCACCATTGATCCTAGCGGGAGGCAATGAGCAGTTCTTC.

The chain employs TRBV6-4 and TRBJ2-1; 10 positions agree with TRBD2. The germline gives CDR1 MRHNA, CDR2 SNTAGT. J gave up 2 bases and V 3 bases, and 4 bases lay outside the gene matches. CDR3 length equals 16 residues. The CDR3 DNA is TGTGCCAGCAGTGAGGCTAGCGGGAGAACCTACAATGAGCAGTTCTTC. Translating it yields CASSEASGRTYNEQFF.

V and J are TRBV27 and TRBJ2-7; 9 nucleotides align to TRBD2. The V and J ends lost 3 bases and 2 bases, in that order; junction bases with no gene match: 5. Germline V lookup: CDR1 MNHEY, CDR2 SMNVEV (reference sequence). The CDR3 contains 15 residues. The CDR3 here is CASSLGGLAPYEQYF. CDR3 bases: TGTGCCAGCAGTTTGGGGGGACTAGCCCCCTACGAGCAGTACTTC.

Turning to this clone: The junction and the germline gene differ at one end; a read error may be behind it. The CDR3 DNA reads as TGTGCTAGCAGCTCGGGGACATTCAAAGAGACCCAGTACTTC. Translated, it gives CASSSGTFKETQYF. This chain links TRBV7-7 with TRBJ2-5; D is perhaps TRBD1 (6 bases). The CDR3 has 14 residues. From germline, CDR1 is SSHAT and CDR2 FNYEAQ (reference sequence).

The V gene is TRBV19, the J gene TRBJ2-5; weak D call: TRBD2 (5 bases). The CDR3 extends over 13 amino acids. V was cut by 5 bases and J by 5 bases, with 12 bases left in between. CDR1 and CDR2 (germline): LNHDA, SQIVND (reference sequence). The CDR3 coding sequence is TGTGCCAGTAGTCAATCGGGATCCGAGACCCAGTACTTC. Its translation: CASSQSGSETQYF.

This clone was detected a few times. V and J are TRBV7-6 and TRBJ2-1; D is unresolved. CDR1 and CDR2 (germline): SGHVS, FNYEAQ. V was clipped by 1 base and J by 5 bases, with 3 bases between them. CDR3 size: 12 residues. The CDR3 region has the DNA TGTGCCAGCAGCTTAGTAAACAATGAGCAGTTCTTC. Protein sequence: CASSLVNNEQFF.

The chain links TRBV27 to TRBJ1-1; TRBD1 aligns across 7 bases. CDR3 length equals 14 residues. V dropped 4 bases and J dropped 0; count of bases not matched to a gene: 2. Germline V gives CDR1 MNHEY, CDR2 SMNVEV (reference sequence). The CDR3 nucleotides are TGTGCCAGCAGTTATAGGGGGCTGAACACTGAAGCTTTCTTT. This gives the protein CASSYRGLNTEAFF.

The chain joins TRBV15 to TRBJ2-6; D remains unclear. CDR1 LNHNV and CDR2 YYDKDF come from the germline V gene (reference sequence). The CDR3 loop spans 17 amino acids. Trimming took 3 bases from V and 2 from J, leaving 14 bases between them. CDR3: CATSSLMILAGANVLTF. The DNA of the CDR3 is TGTGCCACCAGCAGTCTAATGATCCTTGCTGGGGCCAACGTCCTGACTTTC.

The chain combines TRBV9 with TRBJ2-3, with 11 positions matching TRBD1. The trim removed 4 bases at V and 6 bases at J, leaving 10 bases unmatched. The CDR3 loop spans 16 amino acids. Germline assignment: CDR1 SGDLS and CDR2 YYNGEE. CDR3 amino acids: CASSPGQGVALDTQYF. Here the CDR3 DNA reads TGTGCCAGCAGCCCGGGACAGGGGGTTGCACTTGATACGCAGTATTTT.

The rearrangement uses TRBV6-5 and TRBJ2-1; 8 nucleotides line up with TRBD2. Germline V CDR1 and CDR2: MNHEY, SVGAGI. The CDR3 runs 13 residues. J was trimmed by 7 bases and V by 5 bases; bases with no gene match: 4. CDR3 region: CASSTGLVNEQFF. The CDR3 DNA reads TGTGCCAGCAGTACGGGACTAGTTAATGAGCAGTTCTTC.

The V and J genes are TRBV7-2 and TRBJ2-3; D is perhaps TRBD1 (6 bases). This CDR3 is built from 12 residues. CDR1 and CDR2 (germline): SGHTA, FQGNSA. V was cut by 8 bases and J by 4 bases, with 10 bases left in between. The CDR3 DNA reads as TGTGCCAGCTCAGAGGGGGCAGATACGCAGTATTTT. Translation: CASSEGADTQYF.

The chain has TRBV19 and TRBJ2-7; D is unresolved. CDR1 and CDR2 from the germline V gene are LNHDA and SQIVND (reference sequence). The V gene lost 10 bases and the J gene lost 5 bases, with 12 bases spanning the gap. This CDR3 has 11 residues. The CDR3 here is CATLRPNEQYF. The CDR3 bases are TGTGCCACCCTGCGCCCTAACGAGCAGTACTTC.

The rearrangement links TRBV5-6 to TRBJ2-1; 9 bases line up with TRBD2. The CDR3 extends over 15 amino acids. Germline-derived CDR1 and CDR2 are SGHDT and YYEEEE. The V and J ends lost 4 bases and 1 base, in that order; junction bases with no gene match: 3. DNA of the CDR3: TGTGCCAGCAGCCCGACTAGCGGTTCCTACAATGAGCAGTTCTTC. This sequence encodes CASSPTSGSYNEQFF.

The chain combines TRBV18 with TRBJ1-3; D perhaps matches TRBD1 (5 bases). CDR1 and CDR2 (germline): KGHSH, LQKENI. Trimming stripped 5 bases from V and 0 bases from J, with 11 bases between. This CDR3 is built from 15 residues. The CDR3 loop is CASSLTDASGNTIYF. The CDR3 DNA follows: TGTGCCAGCTCATTGACAGACGCCTCTGGAAACACCATATATTTT. The whole variable domain, remainder taken from reference TRBV18 and TRBJ1-3, is NAGVMQNPRHLVRRRGQEARLRCSPMKGHSHVYWYRQLPEEGLKFMVYLQKENIIDESGMPKERFSAEFPKEGPSILRIQQVVRGDSAAYFCASSLTDASGNTIYFGEGSWLTVV.